This T cell receptor (beta chain) was recorded in a study of blood T cell repertoires in COVID-19. Some clones are missing from TCRdb's copy, which holds only in-frame ones; the method was immunoSEQ multiplex PCR. The profile shows 70,000 to 100,000 clones, 75% to 90% of them singletons. Germline V lookup: CDR1 SEHNR, CDR2 FQNEAQ (reference sequence). V was cut by 1 base and J by 4 bases, with 10 bases left in between. There are 14 residues in the CDR3. The receptor's source is a human donor in a cohort sampled during active COVID-19. The V gene is TRBV7-9, the J gene TRBJ1-2, with D possibly matching TRBD1 (5 bases). The material sequenced was peripheral blood. This CDR3 is CASSLEARAYGYTF. The CDR3, as DNA: TGTGCCAGCAGCTTAGAAGCCAGGGCCTATGGCTACACCTTC.